The 26 T cell receptor beta chains listed next were all sequenced from one sample in a study of blood T cell repertoires in COVID-19. The method was immunoSEQ multiplex PCR; TCRdb's version includes in-frame clones alone and lacks a portion of them. In the table there are under 100,000 clones, around 90% of which are singletons. Input material: peripheral blood. The receptors shown here come from a woman in her 70s with acute or convalescent COVID-19.

The chain links TRBV6-4 to TRBJ2-3; 7 bases fit TRBD1. The germline V gene has CDR1 MRHNA and CDR2 SNTAGT. The ends lost 8 bases at V and 1 base at J; junction bases unmatched: 12. The CDR3 sequence is 16 residues long. The CDR3 sequence: CASSKISGTGTDTQYF. DNA for the CDR3: TGTGCCAGCTCAAAAATCTCCGGGACAGGCACAGATACGCAGTATTTT.

This chain connects TRBV7-9 to TRBJ2-5; a weak D match, TRBD1 (5 bases). This CDR3 is 14 amino acids long. Germline V gives CDR1 SEHNR, CDR2 FQNEAQ (reference sequence). Deletions cut 2 bases from V and 4 bases from J, with 11 bases between. CDR3 in DNA: TGTGCCAGCAGCTTAAAGCCAGGGCGAGAGACCCAGTACTTC. Its protein product is CASSLKPGRETQYF.

The V call is TRBV5-5, the J call TRBJ2-2; TRBD2 aligns across 7 bases. Per germline, CDR1 SGHKS and CDR2 YYEKEE (reference sequence). V shed 3 bases, J shed 4 bases, and the junction held 3 bases outside the gene matches. This CDR3 region has 14 residues. Here the CDR3 reads CASSWGGSTGELFF. For the CDR3, the DNA is TGTGCCAGCAGCTGGGGGGGTTCCACCGGGGAGCTGTTTTTT.

The chain recombines TRBV10-3 with TRBJ1-1; a weak D match, TRBD1 (5 bases). The CDR3 covers 14 residues. Trimming cost V 6 bases and J 5 bases, with 16 bases left between them. Looked up from germline, CDR1 is ENHRY and CDR2 is SYGVKD. CDR3 amino acids: CAIRRGRDSTEAFF. CDR3 sequence (DNA): TGTGCCATCAGACGGGGGAGGGATTCAACTGAAGCTTTCTTT.

This chain uses TRBV30 with TRBJ1-2; 8 bases agree with TRBD1. The CDR3 spans 15 residues. CDR1 is GTSNPN, CDR2 SVGIG, per germline (reference sequence). With 1 base clipped from V and 4 bases from J, the junction kept 8 bases outside the gene matches. Here the CDR3 reads CAWSDGQGGLYGYTF. The CDR3 DNA reads as TGTGCCTGGAGTGACGGACAGGGCGGCCTCTATGGCTACACCTTC.

The V gene is TRBV12-3 or TRBV12-4, the J gene TRBJ2-4; no clear D. CDR3 size: 12 residues. V was trimmed by 3 bases and J by 7 bases, leaving 7 bases between them. CDR3 sequence (DNA): TGTGCCAGCAGTTTTTACGGGAACATTCAGTACTTC. It is translated as CASSFYGNIQYF.

The rearrangement uses TRBV5-6 and TRBJ2-3; 8 nucleotides agree with TRBD1. CDR1 is SGHDT, CDR2 YYEEEE, per germline. The CDR3 has 15 residues. Trimming at V came to 3 bases and at J to 2 bases, leaving 5 bases not matched to a gene. The CDR3 sequence: CASSSDRANTDTQYF. CDR3 nucleotide sequence: TGTGCCAGCAGCTCGGACAGGGCTAACACAGATACGCAGTATTTT.

The J gene is TRBJ1-2, the V gene TRBV19; 8 nucleotides agree with TRBD1. CDR1 and CDR2 (germline): LNHDA, SQIVND (reference sequence). This CDR3 has 14 amino acids. After removal of 8 bases from V and 6 bases from J, the junction contained 11 bases not matched to a gene. The CDR3 DNA sequence: TGTGCCAGTGGGCAGGGGGCAAAGTCGAATGGCTACACCTTC. Its translation: CASGQGAKSNGYTF.

Only a few counts were recorded for this clone. The gene calls are TRBV5-1 and TRBJ2-1; TRBD2 agrees at 8 bases. CDR1 and CDR2 from the germline V gene are SGHRS and YFSETQ. V trimming: 2 bases; J trimming: 9 bases; junction bases outside the gene matches: 10. This CDR3 is 15 amino acids long. The CDR3 region is CASSFDGRASGEQFF. In nucleotides, the CDR3 is TGCGCCAGCAGCTTCGACGGGAGGGCCTCTGGTGAGCAGTTCTTC.

The rearrangement links TRBV19 to TRBJ2-5, with TRBD2 as a possible D gene (5 bases). This CDR3 is built from 14 residues. CDR1 LNHDA and CDR2 SQIVND come from the germline V gene (reference sequence). Trimming took 2 bases from V and 5 from J, leaving 12 bases between them. The CDR3 here is CASSISRTGETQYF. The CDR3 nucleotides read TGTGCCAGTAGTATATCCCGGACTGGGGAGACCCAGTACTTC.

This chain joins TRBV3-1 (or the pseudogene TRBV3-2) and TRBJ2-5, with 13 nucleotides matching TRBD2. There are 17 residues in the CDR3. V lost 5 bases and J lost 2; bases outside the gene matches: 8. Germline-derived CDR1 and CDR2 are LGHDT and YNNKEL (reference sequence). The CDR3 DNA follows: TGTGCCAGCAGCTTTCGACTAGCGGGAGGTCTTCAAGAGACCCAGTACTTC. Translating it yields CASSFRLAGGLQETQYF.

This clone was detected only once. The chain uses TRBV28 and TRBJ1-4; D is uncertain. From germline, CDR1 is MDHEN and CDR2 SYDVKM. V gave up 4 bases and J gave up 2 bases, with 11 bases separating them. The CDR3 has 15 amino acids. The CDR3 coding sequence is TGTGCCAGCAGTTCCGGAGGCGGGACTAATGAAAAACTGTTTTTT. Translating it yields CASSSGGGTNEKLFF. Filled out from reference TRBV28 and TRBJ1-4, the complete variable domain reads DVKVTQSSRYLVKRTGEKVFLECVQDMDHENMFWYRQDPGLGLRLIYFSYDVKMKEKGDIPEGYSVSREKKERFSLILESASTNQTSMYLCASSSGGGTNEKLFFGSGTQLSVL.

The chain joins TRBV7-9 to TRBJ2-1; maybe TRBD1 (6 bases). V lost 3 bases, J lost 9 bases, and 15 bases lay in between. Germline V lookup: CDR1 SEHNR, CDR2 FQNEAQ (reference sequence). This CDR3 is 14 amino acids long. The CDR3 region is CASSFDGGFVEQFF. The CDR3 DNA is TGTGCCAGCAGCTTTGATGGGGGCTTCGTTGAGCAGTTCTTC.

This rearrangement joins TRBV5-1 to TRBJ2-5, with 8 bases matching TRBD1. The V gene's germline CDR1 is SGHRS and CDR2 YFSETQ. V was pared by 4 bases and J by 5 bases, with 10 bases of the junction left unmatched. The CDR3 contains 15 residues. The CDR3 spells CASSQTGVGRETQYF. For the CDR3, the DNA is TGCGCCAGCAGCCAGACAGGGGTTGGTAGGGAGACCCAGTACTTC.

J is TRBJ1-1 and V is TRBV10-3, with D uncertain. V was pared by 11 bases and J by 4 bases, with 17 bases between. CDR1 and CDR2 (germline): ENHRY, SYGVKD. The CDR3 totals 13 residues. The CDR3 DNA sequence: TGTGCCGCCACAGACGACACGGTCACTGAAGCTTTCTTT. Amino acids: CAATDDTVTEAFF.

The chain is built from TRBV6-5 and TRBJ1-6; D is possibly TRBD1 (5 bases). V dropped 2 bases and J dropped 7 bases, with 9 bases sitting between them. The germline V gene encodes CDR1 MNHEY and CDR2 SVGAGI. The CDR3 totals 14 residues. The CDR3 DNA reads TGTGCCAGCAGTTACGCCAGGGCAAATTCACCCCTCCACTTT. Residues: CASSYARANSPLHF.

This clone was seen a single time. The V call is TRBV7-9, the J call TRBJ1-5, with 9 bases lining up with TRBD1. The CDR3 has 15 residues. V was pared by 5 bases and J by 4 bases, with 6 bases of the junction left unmatched. CDR1 and CDR2 (germline): SEHNR, FQNEAQ (reference sequence). CDR3: CASSLGTGQNQPQHF. CDR3 coding DNA: TGTGCCAGCAGCCTTGGGACAGGGCAGAATCAGCCCCAGCATTTT.

The chain has TRBV6-5 and TRBJ2-2, with D possibly being TRBD1 (5 bases). V lost 2 bases to trimming and J lost 2 bases, with 12 bases between them. The CDR3 consists of 16 residues. CDR1 and CDR2 from the germline V gene are MNHEY and SVGAGI. CDR3 sequence: CASSYLKGVNTGELFF. CDR3 nucleotides: TGTGCCAGCAGTTACCTGAAAGGGGTTAACACCGGGGAGCTGTTTTTT.

The chain combines TRBV6-4 with TRBJ1-6; 7 bases are a match to TRBD1. V lost 4 bases, J lost 6 bases, and 3 bases stayed unmatched. The CDR3 spans 14 residues. Germline lookup yields CDR1 MRHNA and CDR2 SNTAGT. CDR3 loop: CASSVYRGNSPLHF. The CDR3 DNA reads as TGTGCCAGCAGTGTGTACAGGGGTAATTCACCCCTCCACTTT.

The chain carries TRBV28 and TRBJ2-1; 7 positions match TRBD1. There are 13 residues in the CDR3. J gave up 14 bases and V 6 bases, and 13 bases lay outside the gene matches. The germline CDR1 and CDR2 sequences are MDHEN and SYDVKM. This CDR3 reads CASSPPRGTAEFF. CDR3 coding DNA: TGTGCCAGCAGCCCTCCTCGAGGGACAGCGGAGTTCTTC.

The rearrangement links TRBV10-2 to TRBJ2-1, with 8 bases matching TRBD1. In germline, CDR1 is WSHSY, CDR2 SAAADI. This CDR3 spans 12 amino acids. After removal of 8 bases from V and 6 bases from J, the junction contained 3 bases not matched to a gene. CDR3 coding DNA: TGCGCCAGCTCAGGACAGGGCAATGAGCAGTTCTTC. Its protein product is CASSGQGNEQFF.

The rearrangement uses TRBV19 and TRBJ1-5, with 7 positions matching TRBD1. The CDR3 is 13 amino acids. Trimming took 10 bases from V and 9 from J; bases not matched to a gene: 12. Per germline, CDR1 LNHDA and CDR2 SQIVND (reference sequence). DNA of the CDR3: TGTGCCACCAAGGGGGCAGGCGCAGGGCCCCAGCATTTT. Amino acid sequence: CATKGAGAGPQHF.

The chain recombines TRBV27 with TRBJ2-1, with TRBD2 matching over 9 bases. The CDR3 extends over 15 amino acids. V shed 3 bases and J 12 bases; nucleotides not matched to a gene: 12. Per the germline V gene, CDR1 is MNHEY and CDR2 is SMNVEV (reference sequence). CDR3 bases: TGTGCCAGCAGTTTGCGACTAGCGGCCGGTGGGGGGCAGTTCTTC. Its protein is CASSLRLAAGGGQFF.

V gene TRBV6-5 combines with J gene TRBJ1-1, with TRBD1 matching over 7 bases. Germline CDR1 MNHEY, CDR2 SVGAGI. The trim removed 2 bases at V and 5 bases at J, leaving 5 bases unmatched. The CDR3 spans 14 residues. The CDR3 sequence: CASSYDRVRTEAFF. The CDR3 region has the DNA TGTGCCAGCAGTTACGACAGGGTAAGGACTGAAGCTTTCTTT.

The J gene is TRBJ1-2, the V gene TRBV18; possible D gene TRBD1, 6 bases. Between the trimmed V and J ends, which lost 4 bases and 0 bases, there was a span of 18 bases. Germline V gene sequence: CDR1 KGHSH, CDR2 LQKENI. This CDR3 is built from 17 residues. Here the CDR3 reads CASSLTRGLGANYGYTF. The DNA of the CDR3 is TGTGCCAGCTCACTCACCAGGGGATTGGGAGCTAACTATGGCTACACCTTC.

This clone turned up a few times. The CDR3 sequence is CASSQGQGSGYTF. The CDR3 nucleotides read TGTGCCAGCAGCCAAGGACAGGGTAGCGGCTACACCTTC. The chain combines TRBV3-1 (or the pseudogene TRBV3-2) with TRBJ1-2; 7 bases are a match to TRBD1. Unmatched junction bases numbered 4, after V lost 1 base and J lost 8 bases. This CDR3 is built from 13 residues. The germline gives CDR1 LGHDT, CDR2 YNNKEL (reference sequence).